The 16 T cell receptor beta chains below come from one sample, sequenced in a study of cytomegalovirus exposure and HLA in healthy donors. TCRdb's table, derived via immunoSEQ multiplex PCR, lists solely in-frame clones and lacks some. The sample has 250,000 to 300,000 clones, 85% to 90% seen once. The source material was PBMCs. The receptors stem from a woman in her late teens or twenties in good health and CMV-seronegative.

The CDR3, as DNA: TGCGCCAGCCGGGACAGCGCGAACACCGGGGAGCTGTTTTTT. Residues: CASRDSANTGELFF. The chain is built from TRBV10-1 and TRBJ2-2; TRBD1 aligns across 7 bases. This CDR3 contains 14 residues. Unmatched junction bases numbered 3, after V lost 8 bases and J lost 0 bases. Germline V lookup: CDR1 WNHNN, CDR2 SYGVQD (reference sequence).

This clone was found a few times. The chain employs TRBV25-1 and TRBJ1-1, with a possible D match to TRBD1 (6 bases). This CDR3 is 14 amino acids long. Germline lookup yields CDR1 MGHDK and CDR2 SYGVNS. Trimming removed 5 bases at V and 0 bases at J, with 10 bases between. The CDR3 nucleotides read TGTGCCAGCAGTAAAGGGGGAGTGAACACTGAAGCTTTCTTT. Protein: CASSKGGVNTEAFF.

The J gene is TRBJ2-7, the V gene TRBV7-2; 9 nucleotides match TRBD1. The V segment lost 4 bases and the J segment 3 bases; nucleotides outside the gene matches: 4. Germline CDR1 reads SGHTA; CDR2 reads FQGNSA. The CDR3 consists of 14 residues. This CDR3 is CASSWGQGLYEQYF. CDR3 sequence (DNA): TGTGCCAGCAGCTGGGGACAGGGCCTCTACGAGCAGTACTTC.

The V call is TRBV27, the J call TRBJ1-2; tentatively, D is TRBD1 (5 bases). Germline V gene lookup returns CDR1 MNHEY and CDR2 SMNVEV (reference sequence). Trimming left V 4 bases short and J 5 bases short, with 11 bases between. This CDR3 is 13 amino acids long. The CDR3 sequence is CASSYSDRYGYTF. In DNA form, the CDR3 reads TGTGCCAGCAGTTACTCCGACAGATATGGCTACACCTTC.

The J gene is TRBJ2-3, the V gene TRBV27; tentative D call: TRBD2 (7 bases). Between the trimmed V and J ends, which lost 2 bases and 1 base, there was a span of 13 bases. The length of the CDR3 is 16 residues. CDR1 MNHEY and CDR2 SMNVEV come from the germline V gene (reference sequence). CDR3 nucleotides: TGTGCCAGCAGTTTAGGGTGGGGGGGCCGCACAGATACGCAGTATTTT. Translated, it gives CASSLGWGGRTDTQYF.

The chain has TRBV11-2 and TRBJ1-6; 8 positions match TRBD1. Germline V gene lookup returns CDR1 SGHAT and CDR2 FQNNGV. Trimming took 6 bases from V and 6 from J; bases not matched to a gene: 7. The length of the CDR3 is 15 residues. CDR3 residues: CASRNGQGLNSPLHF. CDR3 bases: TGTGCCAGCAGAAATGGACAGGGCCTTAATTCACCCCTCCACTTT.

J is TRBJ1-2 and V is TRBV27; D might be TRBD1 (5 bases). With 2 bases removed from V and 1 base from J, the gap between germline ends came to 8 bases. CDR3 length: 14 amino acids. Germline V lookup: CDR1 MNHEY, CDR2 SMNVEV (reference sequence). This CDR3 is CASSLQGVNYGYTF. The CDR3 nucleotides are TGTGCCAGCAGTTTACAGGGCGTTAACTATGGCTACACCTTC.

The CDR3 loop is CASSVAGTGMYEQYF. Written as DNA, the CDR3 is TGTGCCAGCAGCGTAGCCGGGACAGGGATGTACGAGCAGTACTTC. The chain links TRBV9 to TRBJ2-7; the match to TRBD1 covers 9 bases. The CDR3 is 15 residues long. The V gene's germline CDR1 is SGDLS and CDR2 YYNGEE. V shed 0 bases, J shed 4 bases, and the junction held 5 bases outside the gene matches.

This clone was found once. V usage is TRBV5-1 and J usage is TRBJ1-3; weak D call: TRBD1 (5 bases). This CDR3 comprises 13 residues. Per germline, CDR1 SGHRS and CDR2 YFSETQ. Trimming left V 2 bases short and J 8 bases short, with 11 bases between. CDR3 in amino acids: CASSFGGGDTIYF. The CDR3 region has the DNA TGCGCCAGCAGCTTTGGCGGAGGGGACACCATATATTTT.

J is TRBJ1-2 and V is TRBV19; D perhaps matches TRBD1 (6 bases). The CDR3 consists of 12 residues. Trimming pared 0 bases from V and 8 bases from J, leaving 7 bases between. The germline V gene has CDR1 LNHDA and CDR2 SQIVND (reference sequence). CDR3 in amino acids: CASSIDRGGYTF. The CDR3 coding sequence is TGTGCCAGTAGTATAGACAGGGGAGGCTACACCTTC.

This rearrangement joins TRBV28 to TRBJ1-2; D is unclear. Germline CDR1 MDHEN, CDR2 SYDVKM. With 2 bases removed from V and 6 bases from J, the gap between germline ends came to 16 bases. This CDR3 has 15 amino acids. The CDR3 sequence: CASSLVQEGFDGYTF. The CDR3 nucleotides read TGTGCCAGCAGTTTAGTCCAGGAAGGATTCGATGGCTACACCTTC.

The rearrangement uses TRBV28 and TRBJ2-3; no firm D call. The CDR3 length is 15 residues. CDR1 is MDHEN and CDR2 is SYDVKM in the germline V gene. Trimming took 2 bases from V and 0 from J, leaving 9 bases between them. CDR3 nucleotides: TGTGCCAGCAGTTTAATACTCCCTAGCACAGATACGCAGTATTTT. Its translation: CASSLILPSTDTQYF.

The rearrangement links TRBV9 to TRBJ1-2; 10 bases align to TRBD1. V lost 4 bases and J lost 2; bases outside the gene matches: 8. This CDR3 is built from 16 residues. Germline assignment: CDR1 SGDLS and CDR2 YYNGEE. CDR3 in DNA: TGTGCCAGCAGCCCAGAGGGGACAGGGGAGAACTATGGCTACACCTTC. It is translated as CASSPEGTGENYGYTF.

The chain joins TRBV2 to TRBJ1-3, with D tentatively TRBD1 (5 bases). The CDR3 sequence is 16 residues long. Trimming stripped 7 bases from V and 1 base from J, with 17 bases between. Germline lookup yields CDR1 SNHLY and CDR2 FYNNEI. The CDR3 nucleotides are TGTGCCAGCACAGTCGATGGGGCTTCATCTGGAAACACCATATATTTT. Translation gives CASTVDGASSGNTIYF.

This chain connects TRBV7-9 to TRBJ2-1; 7 bases map to TRBD2. Trimming cost V 11 bases and J 8 bases; bases outside gene matches: 21. CDR3 size: 16 residues. CDR1 and CDR2 from the germline V gene are SEHNR and FQNEAQ (reference sequence). CDR3 DNA: TGTGCCGAAAGCACCCGGGCGGGGGAGCAAGGGGATGAGCAGTTCTTC. Translating it yields CAESTRAGEQGDEQFF.

The chain couples TRBV6-8 to TRBJ2-7, with unresolved D. Germline CDR1 and CDR2: MNHGY and SAAAGT. This CDR3 comprises 14 residues. Trimming took 2 bases from V and 2 from J, leaving 10 bases between them. The CDR3 DNA is TGTGCCAGCAGTTACCTAGGAACCACCTACGAGCAGTACGTC. Its translation: CASSYLGTTYEQYV.